The TCR beta chain under discussion was sequenced for a study of blood T cells in healthy people across ages. This clonotype was counted many times. With 2 bases clipped from V and 7 bases from J, the junction kept 1 base outside the gene matches. The germline CDR1 and CDR2 sequences are ENHRY and SYGVKD. This CDR3 is built from 13 residues. Next came a second PCR, run for roughly 6 to 11 cycles, which used a sample-barcoded 5' primer along with a J-beta primer mix. Each cDNA molecule, via a template-switch adaptor with 12 random nucleotides, was tagged. TCRdb redid the calling of the 5' RACE reads with MiXCR, one entry per CDR3 protein. The sample has around 1.7 million distinct CDR3 sequences, 25% to 30% seen once.

The sample taken for sequencing was blood. The clonotype originates from a woman aged 30 to 39 in good health. The chain employs TRBV10-3 and TRBJ2-7, with TRBD2 identical over 11 bases. As DNA, the CDR3 is TGTGCCATCAGTGAGACTAGCGGGAGTGAGCAGTACTTC. Its translation: CAISETSGSEQYF.